Shown below are 7 T cell receptor beta chains from a single sample sequenced in a study of OX40 agonist ivuxolimab in advanced cancers. Clones were sequenced by immunoSEQ multiplex PCR, and TCRdb holds only the in-frame ones, with some missing. The sample yields about 22,000 clones, roughly three quarters seen once. The sequencing used CD4+ or CD8+ T cells sorted from blood, collected in a trial of the OX40 agonist ivuxolimab. All receptors derive from an adult with an advanced solid tumor such as melanoma, head and neck, liver or kidney cancer.

This rearrangement joins TRBV4-2 to TRBJ1-1; D is unresolved. The CDR3 runs to 16 residues. Germline values: CDR1 LGHNA, CDR2 YNFKEQ. Between the trimmed V and J ends, which lost 4 bases and 2 bases, there was a span of 17 bases. The CDR3 region has the DNA TGTGCCAGCAGCCCCCTAGGAGGTTACGGAAACACTGAAGCTTTCTTT. Protein product: CASSPLGGYGNTEAFF.

The gene calls are TRBV19 and TRBJ2-5; 11 nucleotides agree with TRBD2. CDR3 size: 13 residues. Germline V lookup: CDR1 LNHDA, CDR2 SQIVND (reference sequence). V lost 5 bases and J lost 4; bases outside the gene matches: 0. The CDR3 region is CASSLAGGETQYF. CDR3 DNA sequence: TGTGCCAGTAGTCTAGCGGGGGGAGAGACCCAGTACTTC.

The chain uses TRBV27 and TRBJ1-2; maybe TRBD1 (5 bases). Trimming removed 2 bases from V and 0 bases from J, with 19 bases in between. Per germline, CDR1 MNHEY and CDR2 SMNVEV (reference sequence). This CDR3 region has 18 residues. This CDR3 reads CASSLVGAAALANYGYTF. The CDR3 DNA is TGTGCCAGCAGTTTAGTAGGGGCAGCGGCGCTGGCTAACTATGGCTACACCTTC.

The rearrangement links TRBV6-6 to TRBJ2-3, with D unclear. The CDR3 totals 12 residues. In germline, CDR1 is MNHNY, CDR2 SVGAGI (reference sequence). Trimming stripped 5 bases from V and 4 bases from J, with 7 bases between. The CDR3 region has the DNA TGTGCCAGCAGTCTAGGGCCAGATACGCAGTATTTT. Protein product: CASSLGPDTQYF.

The chain links TRBV27 to TRBJ2-1; maybe TRBD2 (6 bases). V was pared by 7 bases and J by 8 bases, with 18 bases between. Germline-derived CDR1 and CDR2 are MNHEY and SMNVEV (reference sequence). CDR3 length: 14 amino acids. This CDR3 is CASTPFWGDHEQFF. The CDR3 DNA reads as TGTGCCAGCACCCCCTTCTGGGGGGATCATGAGCAGTTCTTC.

The chain employs TRBV19 and TRBJ1-6; D ambiguous. V dropped 3 bases and J dropped 11 bases, with 11 bases sitting between them. This CDR3 region has 13 residues. CDR1 and CDR2 (germline): LNHDA, SQIVND (reference sequence). CDR3 nucleotide sequence: TGTGCCAGTAGTATCAAGGAGGCGGCACCCCTCCACTTT. It encodes CASSIKEAAPLHF.

The gene calls are TRBV13 and TRBJ1-1; possible D gene TRBD1, 5 bases. The V gene's germline CDR1 is PRHDT and CDR2 FYEKMQ (reference sequence). This CDR3 has 15 residues. V was clipped by 5 bases and J by 1 base, with 14 bases between them. The CDR3 nucleotides are TGTGCCAGCAGCCCCGGCAGGGAGGGGAACACTGAAGCTTTCTTT. It specifies CASSPGREGNTEAFF.